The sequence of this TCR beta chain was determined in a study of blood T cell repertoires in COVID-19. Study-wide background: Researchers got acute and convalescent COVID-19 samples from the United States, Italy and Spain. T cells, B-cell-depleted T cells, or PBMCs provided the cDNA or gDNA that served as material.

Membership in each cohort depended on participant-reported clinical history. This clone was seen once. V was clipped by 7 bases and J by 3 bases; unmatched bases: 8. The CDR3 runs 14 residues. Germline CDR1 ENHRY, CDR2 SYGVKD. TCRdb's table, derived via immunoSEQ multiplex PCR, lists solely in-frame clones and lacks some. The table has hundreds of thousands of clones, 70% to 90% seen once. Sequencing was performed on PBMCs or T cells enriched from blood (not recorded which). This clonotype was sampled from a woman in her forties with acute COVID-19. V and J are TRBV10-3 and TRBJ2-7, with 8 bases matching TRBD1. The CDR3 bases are TGTGCCATCACTCCGGGACAGGAGGACTACGAGCAGTACTTC. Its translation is CAITPGQEDYEQYF.